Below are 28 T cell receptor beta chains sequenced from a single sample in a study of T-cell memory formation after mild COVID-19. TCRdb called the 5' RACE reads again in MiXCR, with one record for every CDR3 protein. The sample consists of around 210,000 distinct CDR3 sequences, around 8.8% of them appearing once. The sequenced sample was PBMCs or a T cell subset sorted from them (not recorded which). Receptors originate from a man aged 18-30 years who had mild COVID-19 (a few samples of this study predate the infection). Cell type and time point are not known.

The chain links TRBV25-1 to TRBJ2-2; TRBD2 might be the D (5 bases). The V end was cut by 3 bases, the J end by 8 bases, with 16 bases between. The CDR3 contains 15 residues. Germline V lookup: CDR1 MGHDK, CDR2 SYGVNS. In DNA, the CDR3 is TGTGCCAGCAGTGAGGCCCCGGGGTGGATTGGGGAGCTGTTTTTT. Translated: CASSEAPGWIGELFF.

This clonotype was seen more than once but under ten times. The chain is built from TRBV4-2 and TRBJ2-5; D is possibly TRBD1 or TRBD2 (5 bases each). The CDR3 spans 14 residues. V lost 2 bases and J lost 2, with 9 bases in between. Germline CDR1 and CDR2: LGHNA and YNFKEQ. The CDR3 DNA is TGTGCCAGCAGCCAATTGGGGGATCAAGAGACCCAGTACTTC. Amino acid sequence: CASSQLGDQETQYF.

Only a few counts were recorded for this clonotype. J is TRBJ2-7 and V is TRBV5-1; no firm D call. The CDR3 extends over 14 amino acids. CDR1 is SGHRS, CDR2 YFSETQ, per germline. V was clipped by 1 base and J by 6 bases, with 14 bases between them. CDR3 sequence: CASSLQVGPLEQYF. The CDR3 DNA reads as TGCGCCAGCAGCTTGCAAGTCGGCCCCCTCGAGCAGTACTTC. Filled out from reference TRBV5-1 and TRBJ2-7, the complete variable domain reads KAGVTQTPRYLIKTRGQQVTLSCSPISGHRSVSWYQQTPGQGLQFLFEYFSETQRNKGNFPGRFSGRQFSNSRSEMNVSTLELGDSALYLCASSLQVGPLEQYFGPGTRLTVT.

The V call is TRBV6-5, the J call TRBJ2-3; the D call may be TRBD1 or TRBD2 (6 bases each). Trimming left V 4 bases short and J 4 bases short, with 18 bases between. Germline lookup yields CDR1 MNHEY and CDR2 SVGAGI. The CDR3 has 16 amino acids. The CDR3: CASSSGGRGGADTQYF. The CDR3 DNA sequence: TGTGCCAGCAGTTCCGGGGGTCGTGGGGGCGCAGATACGCAGTATTTT.

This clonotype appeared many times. CDR3 in amino acids: CASSLPQGAWTGELFF. The CDR3, as DNA: TGTGCCAGCAGCTTGCCACAGGGGGCTTGGACCGGGGAGCTGTTTTTT. The chain combines TRBV11-2 with TRBJ2-2; 9 bases line up with TRBD1. The CDR3 totals 16 residues. Germline values: CDR1 SGHAT, CDR2 FQNNGV. With V trimmed by 3 bases and J by 5 bases, 7 bases remained unmatched.

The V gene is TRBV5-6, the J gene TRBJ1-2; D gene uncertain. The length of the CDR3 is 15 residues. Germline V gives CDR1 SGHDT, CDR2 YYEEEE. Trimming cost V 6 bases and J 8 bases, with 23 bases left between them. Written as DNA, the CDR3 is TGTGCCAGCACCGAAATCGGCATCCTCCCCGGCGGCTACACCTTC. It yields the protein CASTEIGILPGGYTF.

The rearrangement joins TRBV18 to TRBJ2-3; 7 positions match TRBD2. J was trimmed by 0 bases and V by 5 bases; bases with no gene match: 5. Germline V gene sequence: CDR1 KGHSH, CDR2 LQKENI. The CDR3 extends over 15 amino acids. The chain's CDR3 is CASSGDYLSTDTQYF. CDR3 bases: TGTGCCAGCTCAGGGGACTACCTAAGCACAGATACGCAGTATTTT.

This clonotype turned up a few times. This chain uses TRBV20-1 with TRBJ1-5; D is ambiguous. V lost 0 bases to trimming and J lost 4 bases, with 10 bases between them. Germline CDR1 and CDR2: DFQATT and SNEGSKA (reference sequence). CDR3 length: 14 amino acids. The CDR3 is CSAREFQTNQPQHF. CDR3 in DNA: TGCAGTGCTAGAGAGTTTCAGACTAATCAGCCCCAGCATTTT.

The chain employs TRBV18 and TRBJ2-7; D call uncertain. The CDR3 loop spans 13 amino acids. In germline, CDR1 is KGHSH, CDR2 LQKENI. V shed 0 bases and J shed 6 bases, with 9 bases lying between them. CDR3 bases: TGTGCCAGCTCACCACCGAGTCAATCCGAGCAGTACGTC. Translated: CASSPPSQSEQYV.

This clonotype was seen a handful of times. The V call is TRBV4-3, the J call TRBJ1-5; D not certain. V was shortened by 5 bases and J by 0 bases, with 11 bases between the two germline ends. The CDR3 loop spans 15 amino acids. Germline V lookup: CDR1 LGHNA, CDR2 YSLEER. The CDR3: CASSGGVGSNQPQHF. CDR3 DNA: TGCGCCAGCAGCGGTGGTGTGGGTAGCAATCAGCCCCAGCATTTT.

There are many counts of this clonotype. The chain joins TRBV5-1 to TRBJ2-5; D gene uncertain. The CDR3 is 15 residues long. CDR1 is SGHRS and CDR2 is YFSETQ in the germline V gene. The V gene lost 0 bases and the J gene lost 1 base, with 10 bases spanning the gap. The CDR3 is CASSLDPGPQETQYF. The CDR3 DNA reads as TGCGCCAGCAGCTTGGATCCGGGCCCCCAAGAGACCCAGTACTTC.

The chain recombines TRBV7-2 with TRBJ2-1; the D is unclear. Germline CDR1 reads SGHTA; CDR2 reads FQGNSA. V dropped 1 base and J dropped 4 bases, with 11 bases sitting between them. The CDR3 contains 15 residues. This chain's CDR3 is CASSLVASAYNEQFF. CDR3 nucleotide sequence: TGTGCCAGCAGCTTAGTGGCTAGTGCTTACAATGAGCAGTTCTTC.

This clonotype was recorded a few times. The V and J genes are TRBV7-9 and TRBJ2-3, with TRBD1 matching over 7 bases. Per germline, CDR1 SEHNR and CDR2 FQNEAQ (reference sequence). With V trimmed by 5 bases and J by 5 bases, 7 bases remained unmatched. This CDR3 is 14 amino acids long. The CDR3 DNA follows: TGTGCCAGCAGCACCGTCACAGGGGTAGATACGCAGTATTTT. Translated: CASSTVTGVDTQYF.

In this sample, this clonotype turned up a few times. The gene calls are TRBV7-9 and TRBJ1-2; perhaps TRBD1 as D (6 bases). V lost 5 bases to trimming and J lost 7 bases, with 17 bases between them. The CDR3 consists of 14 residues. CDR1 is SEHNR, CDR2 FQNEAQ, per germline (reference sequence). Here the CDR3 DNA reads TGTGCCAGCAGCCCGACAGGCGGGTCTGGTGGCTACACCTTC. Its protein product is CASSPTGGSGGYTF.

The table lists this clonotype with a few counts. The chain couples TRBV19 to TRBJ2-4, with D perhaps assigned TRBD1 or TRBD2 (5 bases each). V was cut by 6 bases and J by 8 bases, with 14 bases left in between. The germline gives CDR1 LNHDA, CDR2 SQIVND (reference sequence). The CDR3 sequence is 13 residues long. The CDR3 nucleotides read TGTGCCAGTAGGACCCGTGGGGGAGACATTCAGTACTTC. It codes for CASRTRGGDIQYF. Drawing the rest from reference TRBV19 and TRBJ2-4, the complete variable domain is DGGITQSPKYLFRKEGQNVTLSCEQNLNHDAMYWYRQDPGQGLRLIYYSQIVNDFQKGDIAEGYSVSREKKESFPLTVTSAQKNPTAFYLCASRTRGGDIQYFGAGTRLSVL.

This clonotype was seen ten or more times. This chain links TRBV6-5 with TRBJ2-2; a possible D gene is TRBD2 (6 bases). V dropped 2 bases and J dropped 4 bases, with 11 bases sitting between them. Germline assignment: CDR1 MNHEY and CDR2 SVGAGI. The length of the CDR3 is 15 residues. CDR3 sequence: CASSYRGSGTGELFF. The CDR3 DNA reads TGTGCCAGCAGTTACCGTGGTAGCGGCACCGGGGAGCTGTTTTTT.

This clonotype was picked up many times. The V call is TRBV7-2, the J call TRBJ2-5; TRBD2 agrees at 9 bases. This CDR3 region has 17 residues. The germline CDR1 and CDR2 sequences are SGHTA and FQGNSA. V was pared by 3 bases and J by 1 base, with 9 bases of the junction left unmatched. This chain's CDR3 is CASSFSLLAGTQETQYF. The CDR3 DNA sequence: TGTGCCAGCAGCTTTTCACTACTAGCGGGCACCCAAGAGACCCAGTACTTC.

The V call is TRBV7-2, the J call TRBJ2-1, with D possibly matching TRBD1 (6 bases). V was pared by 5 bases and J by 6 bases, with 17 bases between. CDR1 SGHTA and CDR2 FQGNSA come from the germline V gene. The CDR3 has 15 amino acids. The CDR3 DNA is TGTGCCAGCAGCAAACGGACAGTTTCTGGCAATGAGCAGTTCTTC. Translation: CASSKRTVSGNEQFF.

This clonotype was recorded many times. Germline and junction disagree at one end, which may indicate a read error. The chain's CDR3 is CASSLAFRDVVCF. CDR3 sequence (DNA): TGTGCCAGCAGCTTAGCCTTCCGGGACGTAGTATGCTTC. This chain links TRBV7-9 with TRBJ2-5; either TRBD1 or TRBD2 may supply D (5 bases each). Germline CDR1 SEHNR, CDR2 FQNEAQ (reference sequence). The CDR3 totals 13 residues.

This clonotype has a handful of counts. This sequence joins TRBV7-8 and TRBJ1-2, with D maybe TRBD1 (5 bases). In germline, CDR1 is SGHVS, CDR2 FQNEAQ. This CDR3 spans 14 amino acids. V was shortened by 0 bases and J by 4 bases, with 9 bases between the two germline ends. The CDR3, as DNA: TGTGCCAGCAGCTTAGCGGGGCAGGCCTATGGCTACACCTTC. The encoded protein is CASSLAGQAYGYTF.

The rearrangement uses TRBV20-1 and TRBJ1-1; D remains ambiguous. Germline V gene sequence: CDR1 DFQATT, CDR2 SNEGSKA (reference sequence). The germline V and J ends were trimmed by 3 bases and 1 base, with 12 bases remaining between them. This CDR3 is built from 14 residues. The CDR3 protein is CSASGNEGNTEAFF. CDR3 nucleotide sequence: TGCAGTGCTAGCGGGAATGAGGGGAACACTGAAGCTTTCTTT.

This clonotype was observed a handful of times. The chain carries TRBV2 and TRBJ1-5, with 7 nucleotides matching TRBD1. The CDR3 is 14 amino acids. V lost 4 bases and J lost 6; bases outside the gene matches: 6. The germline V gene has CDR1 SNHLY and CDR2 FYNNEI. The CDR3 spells CASSGRGASQPQHF. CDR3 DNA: TGTGCCAGCAGTGGCAGGGGGGCAAGTCAGCCCCAGCATTTT.

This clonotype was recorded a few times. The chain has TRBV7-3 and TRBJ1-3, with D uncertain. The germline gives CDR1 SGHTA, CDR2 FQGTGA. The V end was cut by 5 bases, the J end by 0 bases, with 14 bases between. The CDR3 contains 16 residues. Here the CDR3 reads CASSPAGFRSGNTIYF. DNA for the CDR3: TGTGCCAGCAGCCCCGCGGGATTTCGCTCTGGAAACACCATATATTTT.

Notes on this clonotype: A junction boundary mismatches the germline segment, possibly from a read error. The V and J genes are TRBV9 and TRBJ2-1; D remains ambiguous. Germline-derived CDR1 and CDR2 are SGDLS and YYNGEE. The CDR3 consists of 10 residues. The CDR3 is CASSVGIRFF. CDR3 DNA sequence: TGTGCCAGCAGCGTAGGAATTAGGTTTTTC. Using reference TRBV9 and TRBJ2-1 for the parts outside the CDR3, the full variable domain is DSGVTQTPKHLITATGQRVTLRCSPRSGDLSVYWYQQSLDQGLQFLIQYYNGEERAKGNILERFSAQQFPDLHSELNLSSLELGDSALYFCASSVGIRFFGPGTRLTVL.

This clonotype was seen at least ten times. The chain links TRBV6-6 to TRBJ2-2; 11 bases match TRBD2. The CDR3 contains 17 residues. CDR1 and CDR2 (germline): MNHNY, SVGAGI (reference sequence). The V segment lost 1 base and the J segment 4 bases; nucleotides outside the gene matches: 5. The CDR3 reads CASSYLAGGLGTGELFF. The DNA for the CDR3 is TGTGCCAGCAGTTACTTAGCGGGGGGGCTGGGCACCGGGGAGCTGTTTTTT.

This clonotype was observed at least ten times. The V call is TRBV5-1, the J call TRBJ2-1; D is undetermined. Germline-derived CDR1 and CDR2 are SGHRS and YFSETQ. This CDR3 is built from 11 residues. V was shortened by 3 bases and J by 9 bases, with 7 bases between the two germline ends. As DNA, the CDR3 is TGCGCCAGCAGCTACAGAGTTGAGCAGTTCTTC. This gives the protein CASSYRVEQFF.

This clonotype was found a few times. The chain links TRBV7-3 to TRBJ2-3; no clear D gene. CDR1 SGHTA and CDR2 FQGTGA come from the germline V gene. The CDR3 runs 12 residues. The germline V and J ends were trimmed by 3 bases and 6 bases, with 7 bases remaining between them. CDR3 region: CASSFLSDTQYF. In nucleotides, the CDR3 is TGTGCCAGCAGCTTCTTGTCCGATACGCAGTATTTT.

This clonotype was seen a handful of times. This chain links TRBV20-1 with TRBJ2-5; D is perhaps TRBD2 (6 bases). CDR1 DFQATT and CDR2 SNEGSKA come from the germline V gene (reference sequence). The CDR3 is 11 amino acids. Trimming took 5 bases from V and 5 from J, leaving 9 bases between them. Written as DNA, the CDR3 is TGCAGTGCTCGAGGAGGGGAGACCCAGTACTTC. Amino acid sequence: CSARGGETQYF.